The next 27 T cell receptor beta chains were all read from a single sample in a study of tissue T cells after allogeneic stem cell transplantation. Method: immunoSEQ multiplex PCR; TCRdb's copy keeps in-frame clones and lacks some. This table holds under 9,000 clones, approximately 34% found once. The time point: mouse harvest day 14 after allogeneic transplant. Each mouse received 10^7 T-cell-depleted marrow cells plus 10^6 splenic CD5+ T cells by tail vein. Input material: skin. These receptors all stem from a female BALB/c mouse given C57BL/6 T cells with graft-versus-host disease after an allogeneic hematopoietic cell transplant.

On this clone itself: Any gene name here is a mouse gene name. The observed sequence ends 1 residue before the CDR3 terminus, with the missing tail filled in from the germline J gene. The chain carries TRBV13-2 and TRBJ2-5; 11 bases agree with TRBD2. The CDR3 contains 15 residues. CDR1 and CDR2 from the germline V gene are NNHNN and SYGAGS (reference sequence). J lost 6 bases, V lost 6 bases, and 9 bases had no gene match. CDR3 DNA, as far as it was read: TGTGCCAGCGCCCCGGGACTGGGGGAGGGCGACACCCAGTAC. As protein: CASAPGLGEGDTQY. The entire CDR3 protein reads CASAPGLGEGDTQYF.

A word on this clone: Gene names are the mouse ones. The read halts 1 residue ahead of the CDR3 end, with the missing end drawn from the germline J gene. The chain couples TRBV26 to TRBJ2-7, with D possibly matching TRBD1 (6 bases). The CDR3 has 13 residues. The germline V and J ends were trimmed by 4 bases and 1 base, with 8 bases remaining between them. The V gene's germline CDR1 is KGHPV and CDR2 FQNQEV (reference sequence). CDR3 protein: CASSHQGSYEQYF. The part of the CDR3 DNA that was read is TGTGCCAGCAGTCATCAGGGGTCCTATGAACAGTAC.

As for this clone: Gene names denote mouse genes. Read sequence stops 1 residue before the CDR3 end, and the germline J gene provides the missing end. The chain is built from TRBV26 and TRBJ1-3; D uncertain. The CDR3 runs 14 residues. Trimming pared 0 bases from V and 3 bases from J, leaving 6 bases between. In germline, CDR1 is KGHPV, CDR2 FQNQEV (reference sequence). The sequenced part of the CDR3 DNA is TGTGCCAGCAGTCTGTCGGGGTTTGGAAATACGCTCTAT. It codes for CASSLSGFGNTLY. The entire CDR3 sequence reads CASSLSGFGNTLYF.

A remark on this clone: Mouse germline and gene names are used. The read terminates 1 residue before the CDR3 end, so the remaining end is supplied by the germline J gene. The chain couples TRBV3 to TRBJ1-3; D is uncertain. The germline gives CDR1 SNHLY, CDR2 FYNGKV (reference sequence). V lost 5 bases and J lost 2, with 7 bases in between. The CDR3 spans 13 residues. CDR3 residues: CASSRTPGNTLYF. The sequenced CDR3 bases are TGTGCCAGCAGCAGGACCCCTGGAAATACGCTCTAT.

A remark on this clone: Gene labels here are mouse ones. The read terminates 1 residue ahead of where the CDR3 ends, so the germline J gene completes it. J is TRBJ2-2 and V is TRBV1; 8 nucleotides line up with TRBD2. After removal of 3 bases from V and 6 bases from J, the junction contained 3 bases not matched to a gene. CDR3 length equals 14 residues. Germline CDR1 reads NSQYPW; CDR2 reads LRSPGD (reference sequence). CDR3 residues: CTCSAGGAPGQLYF. Incomplete CDR3 DNA: TGCACCTGCAGTGCGGGGGGGGCGCCCGGGCAGCTCTAC.

This clone is medium-sized in the sample. Mouse names are used for the genes. The missing CDR3 end, 1 residue past where the read stops, is filled in from the germline J gene. The V and J genes are TRBV26 and TRBJ1-4; D remains unclear. This CDR3 is 14 amino acids long. Trimming shortened V by 3 bases and J by 0 bases, and 5 bases separated the two germline ends. Germline CDR1 is KGHPV and CDR2 is FQNQEV (reference sequence). The CDR3 is CASSLGLSNERLFF. The CDR3 DNA, read in part, is TGTGCCAGCAGTCTCGGCCTTTCCAACGAAAGATTATTT. The full variable domain, completed using reference TRBV26 and TRBJ1-4, is NSKVIQTPRYLVKGQGQKAKMRCIPEKGHPVVFWYQQNKNNEFKFLINFQNQEVLQQIDMTEKRFSAECPSNSPCSLEIQSSEAGDSALYLCASSLGLSNERLFFGHGTKLSVL.

By sample fraction, this clone is medium-sized. Gene names refer to mouse genes. Read sequence stops 1 residue before the CDR3 end, and the germline J gene provides the missing end. The J gene is TRBJ2-7, the V gene TRBV2; D is ambiguous. Germline V gene data show CDR1 as LGHNA and CDR2 as YSYQKL. The CDR3 runs 13 residues. V gave up 2 bases and J gave up 4 bases, with 9 bases separating them. The CDR3 bases that were read are TGTGCCAGCAGCCAACTGGACCGATATGAACAGTAC. Its translation is CASSQLDRYEQY. The full CDR3 reads CASSQLDRYEQYF.

As concerns this clone: Genes here carry mouse names. The CDR3 end falls 1 residue outside the read, so it is completed with the germline J gene. The V and J genes are TRBV15 and TRBJ2-4; weak D call: TRBD1 (5 bases). Germline-derived CDR1 and CDR2 are SGHND and FRSKSL. The CDR3 contains 14 residues. Trimming took off 3 bases at V and 0 bases at J, with 7 bases between the two ends. Incomplete CDR3 DNA: TGTGCCAGCAGTTTGACAGCTAGTCAAAACACCTTGTAC. Translating it yields CASSLTASQNTLY. The complete CDR3 reads CASSLTASQNTLYF.

On this clone: Gene names are mouse gene names. The covered CDR3 bases are TGCACCCTCGACAGAAACACAGAAGTCTTC. Its protein product is CTLDRNTEVF. The full CDR3 sequence reads CTLDRNTEVFF. This chain connects TRBV1 to TRBJ1-1; tentatively, D is TRBD1 (5 bases). The read ends 1 residue shy of where the CDR3 ends; the end is completed using the germline J gene. CDR1 and CDR2 from the germline V gene are NSQYPW and LRSPGD (reference sequence). Trimming pared 11 bases from V and 1 base from J, leaving 8 bases between. The length of the CDR3 is 11 residues.

This clone was counted only a few times. Mouse germline and gene names are used. The read is 1 residue too short to cover the CDR3 end, so that end is filled in from the germline J gene. The chain couples TRBV1 to TRBJ2-7; D perhaps matches TRBD1 (6 bases). CDR3 length equals 14 residues. Trimming shortened V by 2 bases and J by 0 bases, and 8 bases separated the two germline ends. Germline loops: CDR1 NSQYPW, CDR2 LRSPGD (reference sequence). CDR3 sequence reads: CTCSARQDSYEQYF. The DNA read from the CDR3 is TGCACCTGCAGTGCAAGACAGGACTCCTATGAACAGTAC.

This clone is termed large. The genes are named according to mouse. The read is 1 residue too short to cover the CDR3 end, so that end is filled in from the germline J gene. This sample includes further DNA sequences coding for the same CDR3. The chain recombines TRBV26 with TRBJ1-4, with D unresolved. With 2 bases removed from V and 0 bases from J, the gap between germline ends came to 4 bases. The CDR3 has 14 residues. CDR1 KGHPV and CDR2 FQNQEV come from the germline V gene (reference sequence). The CDR3 protein is CASSLGISNERLFF. The sequenced part of the CDR3 DNA is TGTGCCAGCAGTCTGGGAATTTCCAACGAAAGATTATTT.

Remarks on this clone: Mouse names are used for the genes. The read stops 1 residue short of the end of the CDR3; the missing end is completed from the germline J gene. V and J are TRBV19 and TRBJ2-5; the match to TRBD2 covers 7 bases. This CDR3 is built from 14 residues. The ends lost 1 base at V and 4 bases at J; junction bases unmatched: 3. Germline V gene sequence: CDR1 FNHDT, CDR2 SITEND (reference sequence). CDR3 sequence: CASSISLGEDTQYF. The sequenced part of the CDR3 DNA is TGTGCCAGCAGTATAAGTCTGGGGGAAGACACCCAGTAC.

Concerning this clone itself: Gene names and germline refer to mouse. The observed sequence ends 1 residue before the CDR3 terminus, with the missing tail filled in from the germline J gene. The genes are TRBV16 and TRBJ1-1; 12 bases are shared with TRBD1. The CDR3 is made up of 15 amino acids. Trimming took 6 bases from V and 3 from J; bases not matched to a gene: 5. The V gene's germline CDR1 is SGHSA and CDR2 FRNQAP. Partial CDR3 DNA: TGTGCAAGCAGGGGGACAGGGGGCCTGGACACAGAAGTCTTC. Protein: CASRGTGGLDTEVF. The whole CDR3 reads CASRGTGGLDTEVFF. Filled out from reference TRBV16 and TRBJ1-1, the complete variable domain reads NAGVIQTPRHKVTGKGQEATLWCEPISGHSAVFWYRQTIVQGLEFLTYFRNQAPIDDSGMPKERFSAQMPNQSHSTLKIQSTQPQDSAVYLCASRGTGGLDTEVFFGKGTRLTVV.

About this clone itself: The gene symbols are mouse symbols. Read data end 1 residue before the CDR3 end; the end is taken from the germline J gene. The chain is built from TRBV29 and TRBJ1-2; D unresolved. Trimming shortened V by 2 bases and J by 1 base, and 5 bases separated the two germline ends. The CDR3 is 13 residues long. The germline V gene has CDR1 MSHET and CDR2 SYDVDS. CDR3: CASSLSENSDYTF. The covered CDR3 bases are TGTGCTAGCAGTTTAAGCGAAAACTCCGACTACACC.

In regard to this clone: Genes and germline are mouse. The sequenced CDR3 bases are TGCTCCAGCAGTCAATCCCGGGAAAACACCTTGTAC. This sequence encodes CSSSQSRENTLY. The full CDR3 protein is CSSSQSRENTLYF. The chain has TRBV23 and TRBJ2-4. The read ends 1 residue before the CDR3 terminus; that terminus is restored from the germline J gene. The CDR3 contains 13 residues. The germline V gene has CDR1 KGHTA and CDR2 FQNQQP.

This clone was found once. The germline and genes are mouse ones. The DNA ends 1 residue before the CDR3 does, and the rest of the CDR3 is filled in from the germline J gene. The chain links TRBV13-3 to TRBJ2-4; D gene ambiguous. Per the germline V gene, CDR1 is NNHDY and CDR2 is SYVADS. This CDR3 spans 14 amino acids. The V end was cut by 1 base, the J end by 1 base, with 7 bases between. CDR3 protein: CASSDWRGQNTLYF. CDR3 DNA (partial): TGTGCCAGCAGTGATTGGAGGGGTCAAAACACCTTGTAC.

This clone was seen a handful of times. Genes and germline come from the mouse. CDR3 DNA, as far as it was read: TGTGCCAGCAGTCTTGCCTATAATTCGCCCCTCTAC. Amino acid sequence: CASSLAYNSPLY. The CDR3 in full is CASSLAYNSPLYF. V and J are TRBV26 and TRBJ1-6; no reliable D call. The read finishes 1 residue shy of the CDR3 end, and the germline J gene is used to complete it. TRBJ1-6 is marked as an open reading frame, function uncertain. This CDR3 is 13 amino acids long. Per germline, CDR1 KGHPV and CDR2 FQNQEV (reference sequence). Trimming stripped 3 bases from V and 2 bases from J, with 2 bases between.

On this clone itself: The listed genes are named as in mouse. The DNA ends 1 residue before the CDR3 does, and the rest of the CDR3 is filled in from the germline J gene. The chain couples TRBV12-2 to TRBJ2-5; 9 bases are a match to TRBD1. Germline loops: CDR1 SGHLS, CDR2 HYDKME. This CDR3 region has 14 residues. V shed 2 bases and J 5 bases; nucleotides not matched to a gene: 4. The sequenced part of the CDR3 DNA is TGTGCCAGCTCTCAACAGGGGGCGCGAGACACCCAGTAC. It specifies CASSQQGARDTQY. The full CDR3 is CASSQQGARDTQYF.

This clone has more than one count but fewer than ten. Gene names denote mouse genes. The CDR3 reads CASSLAGVPNERLFF. The part of the CDR3 DNA that was read is TGTGCAAGCAGCTTAGCGGGAGTCCCCAACGAAAGATTATTT. The rearrangement links TRBV16 to TRBJ1-4; D remains ambiguous. The read terminates 1 residue ahead of where the CDR3 ends, so the germline J gene completes it. V was shortened by 1 base and J by 3 bases, with 9 bases between the two germline ends. Per the germline V gene, CDR1 is SGHSA and CDR2 is FRNQAP. CDR3 size: 15 residues.

This clone has a handful of counts. The germline and genes are mouse ones. The CDR3 extends 1 residue past the end of the read, so its final part is completed from the germline J gene. This chain connects TRBV23 to TRBJ1-5; TRBD1 reflects the table's D call only, with no check against the DNA. CDR3 length equals 13 residues. From germline, CDR1 is KGHTA and CDR2 FQNQQP. The CDR3 spells CSSNGRGNQAPLF. CDR3 DNA, as far as it was read: TGCTCCAGCAATGGCAGGGGAAACCAGGCTCCGCTT.

By proportion, this clone is medium-sized. Germline and genes: mouse. Here the CDR3 reads CASSGQGNTEVFF. The covered CDR3 bases are TGTGCCAGCAGCGGACAGGGGAACACAGAAGTCTTC. The V and J genes are TRBV13-3 and TRBJ1-1; TRBD1 agrees at 8 bases. The read terminates 1 residue ahead of where the CDR3 ends, so the germline J gene completes it. The germline CDR1 and CDR2 sequences are NNHDY and SYVADS. CDR3 length equals 13 residues. V shed 5 bases and J 1 base; nucleotides not matched to a gene: 1.

Concerning this clone: Gene names refer to mouse genes. The read ends 1 residue before the CDR3 terminus; that terminus is restored from the germline J gene. The chain recombines TRBV3 with TRBJ2-1; 10 positions agree with TRBD1. Germline trimming cut 5 bases from V and 6 bases from J; bases unmatched to any gene: 7. Per germline, CDR1 SNHLY and CDR2 FYNGKV (reference sequence). The CDR3 spans 15 residues. This CDR3 is CASSTRDRGGAEQFF. CDR3 DNA, as far as it was read: TGTGCCAGCAGCACCCGGGACAGGGGAGGTGCTGAGCAGTTC.

This clone is classed as medium-sized (0.01 to 0.1%). The gene names here belong to mouse. With the read ending 1 residue before the CDR3 end, the germline J gene is used to fill in that end. V and J are TRBV26 and TRBJ1-4; possibly TRBD1 for D (5 bases). V lost 2 bases and J lost 7, with 11 bases in between. Looked up from germline, CDR1 is KGHPV and CDR2 is FQNQEV (reference sequence). The CDR3 runs 14 residues. The CDR3 bases that were read are TGTGCCAGCAGTCTGGGGGGAAGGAGCGAAAGATTATTT. Its translation is CASSLGGRSERLF. The whole CDR3 sequence is CASSLGGRSERLFF.

Comment on this clone: Each gene name is a mouse one. The CDR3 is cut off 1 residue early in the read; its end comes from the germline J gene. This chain uses TRBV12-2 with TRBJ2-7; TRBD1 matches at 12 bases. V shed 2 bases, J shed 7 bases, and the junction held 8 bases outside the gene matches. The CDR3 loop spans 15 amino acids. CDR1 is SGHLS, CDR2 HYDKME, per germline. CDR3 residues: CASSPSGQGALEQYF. Partial CDR3 DNA: TGTGCCAGCTCTCCGTCGGGACAGGGGGCGCTGGAACAGTAC. Using reference TRBV12-2 and TRBJ2-7 for the parts outside the CDR3, the full variable domain is NSGVVQSPRYIIKGKGERSILKCIPISGHLSVAWYQQTQGQELKFFIQHYDKMERDKGNLPSRFSVQQFDDYHSEMNMSALELEDSAVYFCASSPSGQGALEQYFGPGTRLTVL.

On this clone: The gene symbols are mouse symbols. The sequenced fragment ends 1 residue before the CDR3 boundary, so the rest is inferred from the germline J gene. The chain recombines TRBV2 with TRBJ2-5; TRBD2 matches at 9 bases. This CDR3 comprises 15 residues. Per the germline V gene, CDR1 is LGHNA and CDR2 is YSYQKL. J lost 6 bases, V lost 0 bases, and 4 bases had no gene match. CDR3 DNA (partial): TGTGCCAGCAGCCAAGATATGGGGGGGCTGGACACCCAGTAC. Its protein product is CASSQDMGGLDTQY. Given in full, the CDR3 is CASSQDMGGLDTQYF.

The sample holds a few counts of this clone. Genes and germline come from the mouse. The read gets to within 1 residue of the CDR3 end, and the germline J gene fills in the rest. V usage is TRBV23 and J usage is TRBJ1-2. The germline gives CDR1 KGHTA, CDR2 FQNQQP. The CDR3 loop spans 14 amino acids. CDR3 bases read: TGCTCCAGCAGTCAATTCGGGGGTGACTCCGACTACACC. Its protein is CSSSQFGGDSDYT. The full CDR3 sequence reads CSSSQFGGDSDYTF.

This clone has just a few counts. Gene names refer to mouse genes. The CDR3 extends 1 residue past the end of the read, so its final part is completed from the germline J gene. The rearrangement uses TRBV15 and TRBJ2-4; 8 bases align to TRBD2. The germline V gene has CDR1 SGHND and CDR2 FRSKSL. Trimming took 6 bases from V and 0 from J; bases not matched to a gene: 2. This CDR3 is 14 amino acids long. CDR3 DNA (partial): TGTGCCAGCAGACTGGGGGCTAGTCAAAACACCTTGTAC. Encoded protein: CASRLGASQNTLY. The CDR3 reads in full as CASRLGASQNTLYF.